A few counts support the clone carrying this T cell receptor beta chain. Its antigen is undetermined. Next came a second PCR, run for about 7 to 12 cycles, which used a sample-barcoded 5' primer along with a J-beta primer mix. MiXCR, run by TCRdb on the 5' RACE reads, gives a single entry per CDR3 protein. The sample lists some 730,000 distinct CDR3 sequences, about 20% seen once, with 22% in the top ten. Isolated PBMCs totaled at least 7 million in each sample. These data come from a study of blood T cells in healthy people across ages. About the study: The capture of about one barcoded beta molecule per two T cells was achieved by template switching.

Study-wide results and caveats: Strong correlation existed between TCR beta diversity and naive T cell percentage.

This CDR3 has 14 amino acids. V was cut by 6 bases and J by 5 bases, with 15 bases left in between. Germline V gives CDR1 MNHEY, CDR2 SVGAGI. The material sequenced was blood. The chain is built from TRBV6-5 and TRBJ2-3; no clear D. This receptor was obtained from a man between 65 and 80 years old in good health. The CDR3: CASSRNPGLDTQYF. Here the CDR3 DNA reads TGTGCCAGCAGCCGAAATCCCGGATTAGATACGCAGTATTTT.